The clone carrying this T cell receptor (beta chain) has only a few counts. This record comes from a study of identifying expanded T cells in peripheral blood. Measured with immunoSEQ multiplex PCR; TCRdb has only the in-frame clones, and not every one. The data show some 54,000 clones, 70% to 85% seen once. Losses at the gene ends were 4 bases for V and 8 bases for J; bases not matched to a gene: 5. Germline lookup yields CDR1 MNHNS and CDR2 SASEGT. The CDR3 spans 13 residues. The clonotype originates from a person aged 18 to 75 in good health. The chain is built from TRBV6-1 and TRBJ1-3; 7 bases map to TRBD1. The sequencing sample was made of blood. The CDR3 DNA reads as TGTGCCAGCAGTGTGACAGGGAGTGACACCATATATTTT. Translated: CASSVTGSDTIYF.